These T cell receptor beta chains were read from a single sample in a study of T cell repertoires in cytomegalovirus infection. Their antigens remain unidentified. TCRdb re-derived calls from the reads in MiXCR, one entry per CDR3 protein. This sample has 60,000 to 75,000 distinct CDR3 sequences, with more than 25% found just once. The sample here was CD8+ T cells from cultured PBMCs, taken from culture after CMV antigen stimulation. These receptors were obtained from a human donor in good health (CMV status not recorded). Some clones in this sample may be carry-over from other donors' samples. Both conserved end residues are part of each CDR3. D genes are given only for firm matches. Expanded clones get a size class; other rows say once, few or many, or leave the size out.

clone_size,v_call,d_call,j_call,cdr3_aa,cdr3_nt
NA,TRBV7-2,TRBD2,TRBJ2-2,CASSYSGLAGGLGELFF,TGTGCCAGCAGCTACTCGGGACTAGCGGGGGGGCTCGGGGAGCTGTTTTTT
NA,TRBV4-3,TRBD2,TRBJ2-1,CASGRQTSVSSYNEQFF,TGCGCCAGCGGCCGACAAACTAGCGTAAGCTCCTACAATGAGCAGTTCTTC
few,TRBV2,NA,TRBJ2-3,CASRGGDTQYF,TGTGCCAGCAGGGGGGGTGATACGCAGTATTTT
NA,TRBV5-5,NA,TRBJ2-3,CASSLRATADTQYF,TGTGCCAGCAGCTTGCGAGCTACCGCAGATACGCAGTATTTT
NA,TRBV28,TRBD2,TRBJ2-7,CASSSARLAGSSYEQYF,TGTGCCAGCAGTTCCGCCCGACTAGCGGGATCCTCCTACGAGCAGTACTTC
NA,TRBV4-1,NA,TRBJ2-1,CASSQENGGNEQFF,TGCGCCAGCAGCCAAGAGAACGGCGGCAATGAGCAGTTCTTC
NA,TRBV28,NA,TRBJ1-5,CASSPGGPQHF,TGTGCCAGCAGCCCGGGAGGCCCCCAGCATTTT
few,TRBV7-8,TRBD2,TRBJ2-7,CASSLDGPSGSAYEQYF,TGTGCCAGCAGCTTAGACGGCCCTAGCGGGAGTGCCTACGAGCAGTACTTC
few,TRBV5-1,NA,TRBJ1-2,CASSGAGTRGTWTF,TGCGCCAGCAGCGGCGCCGGGACAAGGGGGACATGGACCTTC
NA,TRBV7-8,NA,TRBJ1-2,CASSLAGQGLDADYGYTF,TGTGCCAGCAGCTTAGCGGGGCAGGGTTTAGACGCGGACTATGGCTACACCTTC
NA,TRBV7-9,NA,TRBJ2-2,CASSYSANTGELFF,TGTGCCAGCAGCTACTCAGCGAACACCGGGGAGCTGTTTTTT
few,TRBV5-5,NA,TRBJ1-2,CASSFGLGYTF,TGTGCCAGCAGCTTTGGGCTTGGCTACACCTTC
NA,TRBV27,NA,TRBJ1-4,CASGLERSEKLFF,TGTGCCAGCGGCTTGGAGCGAAGTGAAAAACTGTTTTTT
few,TRBV12-3/TRBV12-4,TRBD1,TRBJ1-1,CASSSDREMEAFF,TGTGCCAGCAGTTCGGACAGGGAGATGGAAGCTTTCTTT
few,TRBV11-2,TRBD1,TRBJ1-5,CASSLDLGGADQPQHF,TGTGCCAGCAGCTTAGATCTAGGGGGCGCGGATCAGCCCCAGCATTTT
large,TRBV7-2,NA,TRBJ2-5,CASSLLAIQETQYF,TGTGCCAGCAGCTTACTAGCGATCCAAGAGACCCAGTACTTC
NA,TRBV4-3,NA,TRBJ2-1,CASSQDSSGSYNEQFF,TGCGCCAGCAGCCAAGATAGCAGCGGCTCCTACAATGAGCAGTTCTTC
NA,TRBV7-9,NA,TRBJ1-6,CASSSGTQAYNSPLHF,TGTGCCAGCAGCTCCGGGACGCAAGCCTATAATTCACCCCTCCACTTT
many,TRBV30,NA,TRBJ1-3,CAWKKAGNTIYF,TGTGCCTGGAAGAAAGCCGGAAACACCATATATTTT
NA,TRBV4-1,TRBD2,TRBJ2-1,CASSQEAGLESLANNEQFF,TGCGCCAGCAGCCAAGAGGCTGGACTAGAATCTTTAGCTAACAATGAGCAGTTCTTC
many,TRBV7-2,NA,TRBJ2-6,CASSPFRDYPSGANVLTF,TGTGCCAGCAGCCCATTCCGTGACTACCCCTCTGGGGCCAACGTCCTGACTTTC
many,TRBV10-3,TRBD2,TRBJ2-1,CAIRSGSSYNEQFF,TGTGCCATCAGGAGCGGGAGCTCCTACAATGAGCAGTTCTTC
few,TRBV3-1,NA,TRBJ1-1,CASSQELPGWGGENTEAFF,TGTGCCAGCAGCCAAGAGCTCCCAGGGTGGGGGGGCGAGAACACTGAAGCTTTCTTT
few,TRBV7-3,TRBD1,TRBJ1-1,CASSPSGTGSSEAFF,TGTGCCAGCAGCCCCTCCGGGACAGGGTCATCAGAAGCTTTCTTT
many,TRBV7-8,TRBD2,TRBJ2-3,CASSFPLAGGPADTQYF,TGTGCCAGCAGCTTTCCTTTAGCGGGAGGGCCCGCAGATACGCAGTATTTT
few,TRBV7-9,NA,TRBJ2-1,CASSPPGGYNEQFF,TGTGCCAGCAGCCCACCGGGTGGTTACAATGAGCAGTTCTTC
few,TRBV12-3/TRBV12-4,NA,TRBJ1-1,CASSLGRGAGGTEAFF,TGTGCCAGCAGTTTAGGAAGGGGTGCGGGAGGTACTGAAGCTTTCTTT
many,TRBV24-1,NA,TRBJ2-3,CATSDHSYPDTQYF,TGTGCCACCAGTGATCACTCGTACCCAGATACGCAGTATTTT
NA,TRBV2,TRBD2,TRBJ2-7,CASISRWLAAAYEQYF,TGTGCCAGCATCAGTAGGTGGCTAGCGGCGGCCTACGAGCAGTACTTC
NA,TRBV19,NA,TRBJ1-6,CASSLGISSYNSPLHF,TGTGCCAGTAGTCTGGGGATAAGCTCCTATAATTCACCCCTCCACTTT
many,TRBV7-9,NA,TRBJ2-5,CASSLELAQETQYF,TGTGCCAGCAGCTTAGAACTAGCCCAAGAGACCCAGTACTTC
many,TRBV7-9,TRBD1,TRBJ1-2,CASSLTGTGLYGYTF,TGTGCCAGCAGCCTCACCGGGACAGGGCTTTATGGCTACACCTTC
NA,TRBV5-6,NA,TRBJ2-3,CASSLGAATDTQYF,TGTGCCAGCAGCTTGGGAGCGGCCACAGATACGCAGTATTTT
NA,TRBV10-2,TRBD2,TRBJ2-5,CASRAGLAGERGQETQYF,TGCGCCAGCAGGGCCGGACTAGCGGGAGAGAGGGGCCAAGAGACCCAGTACTTC
NA,TRBV12-3/TRBV12-4,NA,TRBJ2-3,CASSALTSTDTQYF,TGTGCCAGCAGTGCTCTTACTAGCACAGATACGCAGTATTTT
once,TRBV11-3,TRBD1,TRBJ2-4,CASSLTDRGLTNIQYF,TGTGCCAGCAGCTTAACGGACAGGGGACTTACAAACATTCAGTACTTC
NA,TRBV2,NA,TRBJ1-5,CASTRGGEGNQPQHF,TGTGCCAGTACGAGGGGGGGGGAGGGCAATCAGCCCCAGCATTTT
NA,TRBV27,NA,TRBJ2-3,CASSLWRGVSSDTQYF,TGTGCCAGCAGTTTATGGAGGGGGGTTAGCTCAGATACGCAGTATTTT
NA,TRBV7-2,TRBD2,TRBJ2-7,CASSPNPGRIYEQYF,TGTGCCAGCAGCCCCAACCCCGGGAGGATCTACGAGCAGTACTTC
many,TRBV7-2,TRBD1,TRBJ1-1,CASSLGTETEAFF,TGTGCCAGCAGCCTGGGGACAGAGACGGAAGCTTTCTTT
NA,TRBV7-9,NA,TRBJ2-7,CASSGQEISYEQYF,TGTGCCAGCAGCGGGCAGGAGATCTCCTACGAGCAGTACTTC
few,TRBV6-5,TRBD2,TRBJ2-7,CASSPGLAATYEQYF,TGTGCCAGCAGTCCGGGACTAGCGGCGACCTACGAGCAGTACTTC
many,TRBV7-6,TRBD2,TRBJ2-4,CASSYLAGGPPAKNIQYF,TGTGCCAGCAGCTATCTAGCGGGAGGCCCCCCTGCCAAAAACATTCAGTACTTC
many,TRBV4-3,NA,TRBJ2-1,CASSQDGTSSYNEQFF,TGCGCCAGCAGCCAAGATGGCACCAGCTCCTACAATGAGCAGTTCTTC
many,TRBV11-2,TRBD1,TRBJ2-7,CASSLYGTTGGYEQYF,TGTGCCAGCAGCTTATACGGGACGACAGGGGGTTACGAGCAGTACTTC
NA,TRBV5-3,NA,TRBJ2-5,CASSLRSNQETQYF,TGTGCCAGCAGCTTGAGGTCCAACCAAGAGACCCAGTACTTC
NA,TRBV6-8,NA,TRBJ2-6,CASSYLTGEGAGANVLTF,TGTGCCAGCAGTTACCTGACAGGGGAGGGGGCTGGGGCCAACGTCCTGACTTTC
few,TRBV7-9,NA,TRBJ2-7,CASSFLGQGLAYEQYF,TGTGCCAGCAGCTTCCTGGGGCAGGGGCTCGCCTACGAGCAGTACTTC